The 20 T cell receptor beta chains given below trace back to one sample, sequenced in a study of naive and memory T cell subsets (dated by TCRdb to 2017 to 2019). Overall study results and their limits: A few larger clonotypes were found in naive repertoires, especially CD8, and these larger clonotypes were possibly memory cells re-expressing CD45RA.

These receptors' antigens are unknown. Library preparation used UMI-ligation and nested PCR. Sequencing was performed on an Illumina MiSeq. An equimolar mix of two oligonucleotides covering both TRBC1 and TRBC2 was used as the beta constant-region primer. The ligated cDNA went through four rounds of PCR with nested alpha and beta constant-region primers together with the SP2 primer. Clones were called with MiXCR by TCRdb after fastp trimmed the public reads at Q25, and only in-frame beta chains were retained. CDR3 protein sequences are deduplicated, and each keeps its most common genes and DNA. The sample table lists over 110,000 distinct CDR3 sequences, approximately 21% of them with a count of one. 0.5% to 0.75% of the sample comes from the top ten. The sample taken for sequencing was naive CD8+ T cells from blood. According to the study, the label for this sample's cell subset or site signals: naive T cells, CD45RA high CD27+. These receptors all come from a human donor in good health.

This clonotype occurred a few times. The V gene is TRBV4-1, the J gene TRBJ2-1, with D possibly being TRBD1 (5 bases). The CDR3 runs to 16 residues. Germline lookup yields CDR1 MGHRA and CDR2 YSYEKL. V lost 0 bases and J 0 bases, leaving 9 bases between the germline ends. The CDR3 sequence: CASSQDGDSSYNEQFF. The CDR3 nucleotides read TGCGCCAGCAGCCAAGACGGCGACAGCTCCTACAATGAGCAGTTCTTC.

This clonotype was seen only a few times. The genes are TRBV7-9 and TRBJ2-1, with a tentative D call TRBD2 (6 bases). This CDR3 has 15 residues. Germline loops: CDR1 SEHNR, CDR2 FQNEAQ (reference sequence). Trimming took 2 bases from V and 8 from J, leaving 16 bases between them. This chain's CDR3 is CASSLFVGGEDEQFF. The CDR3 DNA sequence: TGTGCCAGCAGCTTATTTGTGGGAGGCGAGGATGAGCAGTTCTTC.

The CDR3 DNA reads TGTGCCACCGTTCCTTATAGCAATCAGCCCCAGCATTTT. Its translation: CATVPYSNQPQHF. This chain uses TRBV28 with TRBJ1-5, with no clear D. The CDR3 extends over 13 amino acids. V gave up 10 bases and J gave up 0 bases, with 10 bases separating them. CDR1 MDHEN and CDR2 SYDVKM come from the germline V gene.

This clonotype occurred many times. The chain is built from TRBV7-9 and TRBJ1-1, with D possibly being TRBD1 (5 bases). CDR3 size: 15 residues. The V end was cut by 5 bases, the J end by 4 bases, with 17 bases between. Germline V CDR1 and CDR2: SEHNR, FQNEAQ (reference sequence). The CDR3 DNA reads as TGTGCCAGCAGCCCCCCGTCAGGGTCTACCACTGAAGCTTTCTTT. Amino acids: CASSPPSGSTTEAFF.

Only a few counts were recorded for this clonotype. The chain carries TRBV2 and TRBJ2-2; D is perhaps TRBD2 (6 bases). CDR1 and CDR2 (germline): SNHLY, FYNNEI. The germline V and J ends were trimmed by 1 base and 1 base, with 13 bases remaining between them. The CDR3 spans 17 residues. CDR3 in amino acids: CASSEEDDGRNTGELFF. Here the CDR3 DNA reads TGTGCCAGCAGTGAAGAGGACGACGGGAGGAACACCGGGGAGCTGTTTTTT.

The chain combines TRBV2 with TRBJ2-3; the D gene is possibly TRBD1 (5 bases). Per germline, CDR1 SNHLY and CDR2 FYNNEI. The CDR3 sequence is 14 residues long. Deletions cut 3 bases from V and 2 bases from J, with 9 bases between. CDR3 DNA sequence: TGTGCCAGCAGTGATGCCAGGGACACAGATACGCAGTATTTT. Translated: CASSDARDTDTQYF.

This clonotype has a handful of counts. The CDR3 protein is CASSLAGATGELFF. The CDR3 DNA reads as TGTGCCAGCAGTTTAGCGGGGGCCACCGGGGAGCTGTTTTTT. V and J are TRBV12-3 or TRBV12-4 and TRBJ2-2, with D maybe TRBD1 (6 bases). The CDR3 totals 14 residues. V lost 0 bases and J 4 bases, leaving 6 bases between the germline ends.

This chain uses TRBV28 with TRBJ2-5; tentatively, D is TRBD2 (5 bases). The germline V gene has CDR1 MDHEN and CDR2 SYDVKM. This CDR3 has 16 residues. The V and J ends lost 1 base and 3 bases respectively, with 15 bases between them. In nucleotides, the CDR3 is TGTGCCAGCAGTTTATTAATAGGAGGTCAGAAAGAGACCCAGTACTTC. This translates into CASSLLIGGQKETQYF.

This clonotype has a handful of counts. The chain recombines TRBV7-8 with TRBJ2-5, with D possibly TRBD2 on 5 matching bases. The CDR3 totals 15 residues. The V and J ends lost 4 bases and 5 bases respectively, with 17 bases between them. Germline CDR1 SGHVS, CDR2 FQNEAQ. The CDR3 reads CASSSTRMGMETQYF. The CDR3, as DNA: TGTGCCAGCAGCTCCACTAGGATGGGGATGGAGACCCAGTACTTC.

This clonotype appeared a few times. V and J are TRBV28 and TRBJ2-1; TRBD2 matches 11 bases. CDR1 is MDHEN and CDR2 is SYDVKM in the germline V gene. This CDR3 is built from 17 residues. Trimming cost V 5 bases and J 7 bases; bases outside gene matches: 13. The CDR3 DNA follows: TGTGCCAGCAGTCCCACCCCCACGACTAGCGGGAAAAATGAGCAGTTCTTC. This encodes CASSPTPTTSGKNEQFF.

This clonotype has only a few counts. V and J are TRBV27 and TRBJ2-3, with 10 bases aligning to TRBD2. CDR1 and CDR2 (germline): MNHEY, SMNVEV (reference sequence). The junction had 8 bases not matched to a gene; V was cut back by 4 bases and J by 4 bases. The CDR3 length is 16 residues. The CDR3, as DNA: TGTGCCAGCAGTTGGGGGCTAGCGGGAGCCTCAGATACGCAGTATTTT. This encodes CASSWGLAGASDTQYF.

The CDR3 loop is CASSFGTYNEQFF. Here the CDR3 DNA reads TGTGCCAGCAGTTTTGGGACCTACAATGAGCAGTTCTTC. V is TRBV27 and J is TRBJ2-1; D ambiguous. This CDR3 has 13 residues. Germline CDR1 reads MNHEY; CDR2 reads SMNVEV (reference sequence). Trimming pared 3 bases from V and 2 bases from J, leaving 5 bases between.

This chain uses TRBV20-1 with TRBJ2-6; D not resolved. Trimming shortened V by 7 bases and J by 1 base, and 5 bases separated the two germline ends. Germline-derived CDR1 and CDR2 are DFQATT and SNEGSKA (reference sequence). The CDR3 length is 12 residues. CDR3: CSGRSGANVLTF. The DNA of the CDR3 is TGCAGTGGTCGGTCTGGGGCCAACGTCCTGACTTTC.

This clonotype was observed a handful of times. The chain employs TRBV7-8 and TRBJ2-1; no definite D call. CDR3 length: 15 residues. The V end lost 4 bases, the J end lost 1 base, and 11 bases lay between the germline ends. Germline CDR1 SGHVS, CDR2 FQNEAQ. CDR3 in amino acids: CASSSLGGSYNEQFF. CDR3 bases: TGTGCCAGCAGCTCTCTTGGCGGTTCCTACAATGAGCAGTTCTTC.

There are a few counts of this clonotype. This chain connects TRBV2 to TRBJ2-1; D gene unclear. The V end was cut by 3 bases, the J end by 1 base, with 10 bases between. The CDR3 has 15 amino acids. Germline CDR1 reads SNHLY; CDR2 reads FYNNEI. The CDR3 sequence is CASSDLNESYNEQFF. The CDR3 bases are TGTGCCAGCAGTGATCTTAATGAGTCCTACAATGAGCAGTTCTTC. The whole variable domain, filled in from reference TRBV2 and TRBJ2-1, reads EPEVTQTPSHQVTQMGQEVILRCVPISNHLYFYWYRQILGQKVEFLVSFYNNEISEKSEIFDDQFSVERPDGSNFTLKIRSTKLEDSAMYFCASSDLNESYNEQFFGPGTRLTVL.

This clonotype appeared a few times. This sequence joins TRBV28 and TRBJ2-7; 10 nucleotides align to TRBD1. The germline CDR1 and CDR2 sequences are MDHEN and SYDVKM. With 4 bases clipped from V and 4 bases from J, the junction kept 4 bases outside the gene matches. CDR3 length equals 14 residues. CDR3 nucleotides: TGTGCCAGCAGTTCCCCGGGACAGGGGTACGAGCAGTACTTC. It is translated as CASSSPGQGYEQYF.

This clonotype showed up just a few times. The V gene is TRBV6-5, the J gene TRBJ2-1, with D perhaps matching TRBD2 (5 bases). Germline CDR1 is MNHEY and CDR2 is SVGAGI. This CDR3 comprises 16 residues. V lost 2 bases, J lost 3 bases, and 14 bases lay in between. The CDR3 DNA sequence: TGTGCCAGCAGTTACATGAAGCGGAGGAACTACAATGAGCAGTTCTTC. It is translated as CASSYMKRRNYNEQFF.

CDR3 region: CASSQRDKTGGVYEQFF. CDR3 sequence (DNA): TGCGCCAGCAGCCAACGCGATAAGACAGGGGGCGTATATGAGCAGTTCTTC. The chain combines TRBV4-1 with TRBJ2-1, with TRBD1 matching over 10 bases. Germline values: CDR1 MGHRA, CDR2 YSYEKL. This CDR3 comprises 17 residues. The V gene end was trimmed by 2 bases and the J gene end by 8 bases; junction bases not matched to a gene: 12.

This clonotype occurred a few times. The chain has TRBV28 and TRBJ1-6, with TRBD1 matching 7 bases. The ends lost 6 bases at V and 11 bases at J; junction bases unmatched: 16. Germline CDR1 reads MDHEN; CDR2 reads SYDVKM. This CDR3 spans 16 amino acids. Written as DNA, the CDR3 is TGTGCCAGCAGCCTCGCAGCGGGACAGCTCCTTACACCCCTCCACTTT. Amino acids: CASSLAAGQLLTPLHF.

The CDR3 DNA reads TGTGCCATCAGTGATTGGCCTCGGACTAGCGGGAGGGTTGATACGCAGTATTTT. Residues: CAISDWPRTSGRVDTQYF. V and J are TRBV10-3 and TRBJ2-3; 15 bases are a match to TRBD2. Germline lookup yields CDR1 ENHRY and CDR2 SYGVKD. Losses at the gene ends were 3 bases for V and 6 bases for J; bases not matched to a gene: 10. The CDR3 sequence is 18 residues long.